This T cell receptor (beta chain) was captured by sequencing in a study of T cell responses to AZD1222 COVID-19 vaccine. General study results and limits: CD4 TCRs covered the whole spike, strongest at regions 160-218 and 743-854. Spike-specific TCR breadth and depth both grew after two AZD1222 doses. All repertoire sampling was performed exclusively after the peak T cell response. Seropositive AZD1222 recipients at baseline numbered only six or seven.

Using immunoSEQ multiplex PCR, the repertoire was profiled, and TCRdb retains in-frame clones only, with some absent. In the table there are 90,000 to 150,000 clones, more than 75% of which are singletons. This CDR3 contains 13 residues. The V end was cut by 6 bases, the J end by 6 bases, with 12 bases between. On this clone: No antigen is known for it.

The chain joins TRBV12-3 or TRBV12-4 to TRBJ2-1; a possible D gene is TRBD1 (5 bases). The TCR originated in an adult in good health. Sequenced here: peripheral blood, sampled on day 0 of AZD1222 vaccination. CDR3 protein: CASSHGALNEQFF. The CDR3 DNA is TGTGCCAGCAGCCATGGGGCACTCAATGAGCAGTTCTTC.